The rows below give T cell receptor beta chains drawn from one sample of a study of blood T cell repertoires in COVID-19. Sequencing was performed with immunoSEQ multiplex PCR; in TCRdb, only in-frame clones are kept and a portion is missing. The sample includes around 250,000 clones, 86% of them seen just once. The sample was peripheral blood. The source of these receptors is a man of 80 years or more with acute or convalescent COVID-19. Each CDR3 is given with its conserved first and last residue. A D gene is named only where the DNA matches it firmly. The size of a clone is reported for some rows only, either as once, few or many, or as a class for expanded clones.

v_call	clone_size	d_call	j_call	cdr3_nt	cdr3_aa
TRBV4-1	.	TRBD1	TRBJ2-7	TGCGCCAGCAGCCAAGACGGGACAGGGGCCTACGAGCAGTACTTC	CASSQDGTGAYEQYF
TRBV4-2	once	.	TRBJ1-2	TGTGCCAGCAGCCAAAGGGATGGGGGAGGGGTCGGCTACACCTTC	CASSQRDGGGVGYTF
TRBV29-1	.	TRBD1	TRBJ2-1	TGCAGCGTTGTCGGGACAGGGGGCAATGAGCAGTTCTTC	CSVVGTGGNEQFF
TRBV5-1	.	TRBD2	TRBJ2-1	TGCGCCAGCAGCTTGGGGCGGGGGAAAACCTACAATGAGCAGTTCTTC	CASSLGRGKTYNEQFF
TRBV7-3	few	TRBD1	TRBJ1-1	TGTGCCAGCAGCTTAAAAGGGGGCTCCACTGAAGCTTTCTTT	CASSLKGGSTEAFF
TRBV6-2/TRBV6-3	once	TRBD1	TRBJ1-1	TGTGCCAGCAGTGTGCCCGGGACAGCCTTCACTGAAGCTTTCTTT	CASSVPGTAFTEAFF
TRBV5-1	.	TRBD1	TRBJ1-1	TGCGCCAGCAGCGCGCAGGGGGCGGGGAACACTGAAGCTTTCTTT	CASSAQGAGNTEAFF
TRBV7-6	.	.	TRBJ2-1	TGTGCCAGCAGCCCGGACTGGGGAGAACACAATGAGCAGTTCTTC	CASSPDWGEHNEQFF
TRBV7-9	.	.	TRBJ2-7	TGTGCCAGCAGCTTACGGTACGAGCAGTACTTC	CASSLRYEQYF
TRBV2	.	.	TRBJ2-5	TGTGCCAGCCATAGACAGGTTAAGGACGGGGAGACCCAGTACTTC	CASHRQVKDGETQYF
TRBV7-2	.	.	TRBJ1-4	TGTGCCAGCAGCTTGGGGGCGGGTGAAAAACTGTTTTTT	CASSLGAGEKLFF
TRBV7-2	.	.	TRBJ1-1	TGTGCCAGCAGCTTAGACTCCGCCCGAGGGACTGAAGCTTTCTTT	CASSLDSARGTEAFF
TRBV28	once	.	TRBJ1-2	TGTGCCAGCAGTTTACGGGAGGACGGCTACACCTTC	CASSLREDGYTF
TRBV7-2	once	TRBD1	TRBJ2-3	TGTGCCAGCAGCTGGGACAGGGAAACAGATACGCAGTATTTT	CASSWDRETDTQYF
TRBV6-2/TRBV6-3	.	.	TRBJ1-1	TGTGCCAGCAGTTACCTCCTGGGCACCCTCACCCGGAACACTGAAGCTTTCTTT	CASSYLLGTLTRNTEAFF
TRBV2	.	.	TRBJ1-5	TGTGCCAGCAGTGATCCCGGTGGCAATCAGCCCCAGCATTTT	CASSDPGGNQPQHF
TRBV7-2	.	TRBD2	TRBJ2-7	TGTGCCAGCACCTTAAGCAGCGGGGGATACGAGCAGTACTTC	CASTLSSGGYEQYF
TRBV29-1	.	.	TRBJ1-4	TGCAGCGTTGAAGGGACAGCTACTAATGAAAAACTGTTTTTT	CSVEGTATNEKLFF
TRBV24-1	.	.	TRBJ2-5	TGTGCCACCAGTGATTTGGGAGAGGAGACCCAGTACTTC	CATSDLGEETQYF
TRBV7-2	.	.	TRBJ1-5	TGTGCCAGCAGCTTAGGAGCCAATCAGCCCCAGCATTTT	CASSLGANQPQHF
TRBV29-1	.	TRBD2	TRBJ2-3	TGCAGCGTTGTAATAGCGGGGAAGGCGCAGTATTTT	CSVVIAGKAQYF
TRBV6-1	.	.	TRBJ2-2	TGTGCCAGCAGTGAAAGGTCAGGGGTCCCCGGGGAGCTGTTTTTT	CASSERSGVPGELFF
TRBV5-5	.	TRBD2	TRBJ2-7	TGTGCCAGTTTTAGGACTAGCAGTACCGACTACGAGCAGTACTTC	CASFRTSSTDYEQYF
TRBV6-5	.	.	TRBJ2-3	TGTGCCAGCAGTTCGGGGGCAGCGGGACCAGATACGCAGTATTTT	CASSSGAAGPDTQYF
TRBV9	.	.	TRBJ2-6	TGTGCCAGCAGCGTAGGACTCTCTGGGGCCAACGTCCTGACTTTC	CASSVGLSGANVLTF
TRBV19	.	TRBD1	TRBJ1-6	TGTGCCAGTAGCCCGGACAGGGGGTCGGGGTCACCCCTCCACTTT	CASSPDRGSGSPLHF